The rows below give T cell receptor beta chains drawn from one sample of a study of OX40 agonist ivuxolimab in advanced cancers. TCRdb's table, derived via immunoSEQ multiplex PCR, lists solely in-frame clones and lacks some. The table lists almost 85,000 clones, 86% of them singletons. The sequencing used CD4+ or CD8+ T cells sorted from blood, collected in a trial of the OX40 agonist ivuxolimab. The source of these receptors is an adult with an advanced solid tumor such as melanoma, head and neck, liver or kidney cancer. The CDR3 runs from the conserved cysteine through the conserved F or W.

>TRBV14
CASSLRRGPQHF
>TRBV7-2
CASSPRGIYEQYF
>TRBV2
CASSAGDQPQHF
>TRBV6-1
CASSDRGQGASTGELFF
>TRBV7-6
CASSLVASGGDTQYF
>TRBV11-3
CASSPQGYGYTF
>TRBV28
CASSPLLSTSIDEQYF
>TRBV12-5
CASREYTEAFF
>TRBV6-5
CASSYQMNTEAFF
>TRBV5-4
CASSGPGQGEETQYF
>TRBV6-5
CASSYSTNPRGFEAFF
>TRBV18
CASSKLAGGRSYNEQFF
>TRBV11-3
CASSLRTVNYGYTF
>TRBV2
CASSPGLGHEQFF
>TRBV6-5
CASSYDQGPGGYTF
>TRBV18
CASSPFGQGDQPQHF
>TRBV27
CASSQSQAGLPYEQYF